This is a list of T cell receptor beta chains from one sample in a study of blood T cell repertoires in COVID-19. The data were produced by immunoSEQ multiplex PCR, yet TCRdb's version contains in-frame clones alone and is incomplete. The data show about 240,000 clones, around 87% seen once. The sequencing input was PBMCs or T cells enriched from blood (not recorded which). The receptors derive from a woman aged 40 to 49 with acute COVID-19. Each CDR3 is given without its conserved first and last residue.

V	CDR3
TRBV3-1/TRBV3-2	ASSQAGPYGYT
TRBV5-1	ASSLGTSGTYEQY
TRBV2	ASSLTANQETQY
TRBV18	ASSPRQTGDEVTEAF
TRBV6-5	ASRVETTPSYEQY
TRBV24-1	ATPCTDTQY
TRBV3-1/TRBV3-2	ASSRLRTSVYNEQF
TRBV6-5	ASRTTSDHGELF
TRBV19	ASSDRVDQPQH
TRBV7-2	ASSLGTENEKLF
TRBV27	ASSFRDSTDTQY
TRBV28	ASRSGGEKLF
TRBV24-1	ATSDAGTSTYNEQF
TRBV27	ASSLSPGGNTEAF
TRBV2	ASSEAAGGSEKLF
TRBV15	ATSRDRYTGANVLT
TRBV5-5	ASYRGMNTEAF
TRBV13	ASSSRLAGVSSSYNEQF
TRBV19	ASSGQAKTGELF
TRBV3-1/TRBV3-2	ASSPWTANVMNTEAF
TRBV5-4	ASRAQGETQY
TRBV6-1	ASSEAPTPNYGYT
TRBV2	ASRSGQGLVYEQY
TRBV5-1	ASSFQGMDNYGYT
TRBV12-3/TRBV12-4	ASRLDRDEKLF
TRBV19	ASGSQGSTGELF
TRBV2	ASSDLSGAYNEQF
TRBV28	ASSSNKAF
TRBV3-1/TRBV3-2	ASSQDRRGYEQY